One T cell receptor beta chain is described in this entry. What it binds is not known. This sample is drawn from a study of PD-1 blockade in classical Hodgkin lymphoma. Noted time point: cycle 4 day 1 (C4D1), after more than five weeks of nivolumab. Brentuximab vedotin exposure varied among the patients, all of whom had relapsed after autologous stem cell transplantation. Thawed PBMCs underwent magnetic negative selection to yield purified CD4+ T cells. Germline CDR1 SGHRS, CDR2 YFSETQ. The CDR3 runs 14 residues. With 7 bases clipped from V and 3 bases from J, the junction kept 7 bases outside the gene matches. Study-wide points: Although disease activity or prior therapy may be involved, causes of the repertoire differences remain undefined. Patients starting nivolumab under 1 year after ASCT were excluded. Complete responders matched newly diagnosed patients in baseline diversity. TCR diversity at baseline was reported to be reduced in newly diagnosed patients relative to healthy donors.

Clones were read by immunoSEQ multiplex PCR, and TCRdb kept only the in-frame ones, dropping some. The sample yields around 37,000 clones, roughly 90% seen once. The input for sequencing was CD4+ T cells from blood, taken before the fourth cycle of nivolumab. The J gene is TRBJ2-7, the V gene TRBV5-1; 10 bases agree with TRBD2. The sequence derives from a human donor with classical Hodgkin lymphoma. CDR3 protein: CASGLAGDGYEQYF. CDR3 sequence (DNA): TGCGCCAGCGGCCTAGCGGGAGACGGCTACGAGCAGTACTTC.